This TCR beta chain emerged from a study of patients and donors after allogeneic stem cell transplantation. MiXCR, applied by TCRdb to the RT-PCR reads, yields one record per CDR3 protein. The table lists 150,000 to 200,000 distinct CDR3 sequences, roughly 30% of them singletons. The CDR3 length is 13 residues. Germline assignment: CDR1 DFQATT and CDR2 SNEGSKA (reference sequence). The germline V and J ends were trimmed by 1 base and 7 bases, with 11 bases remaining between them. The sample comprised blood, either unsorted or a sorted T cell fraction (not recorded which). This chain links TRBV20-1 with TRBJ2-4; possible D gene TRBD1, 6 bases. The receptor's source is a human donor who was either an allogeneic HSCT recipient or a stem cell or donor lymphocyte infusion donor (not recorded which). It is not recorded whose cells these are; they may come from a transplant donor. The CDR3 DNA follows: TGCAGTGCTAGAGTGGACAGCCTTAACATTCAGTACTTC. This codes for CSARVDSLNIQYF.